Included here is one T cell receptor beta chain sequence, with context. Participant ages covered about 18 to 89 years across 24 US areas. Cohort assignment relied on participant-reported clinical history. These data originate in a study of blood T cell repertoires in COVID-19. About the study: Spain, Italy and the United States supplied samples that represented acute and convalescent COVID-19. PBMCs, B-cell-depleted T cells, or T cells were the source of the cDNA or gDNA that made up the material.

TCRdb's copy holds only in-frame clones and misses some; the assay was immunoSEQ multiplex PCR. The table shows fewer than 450,000 clones, with roughly 87% occurring only once. The ends were cut back, 3 bases at V and 5 bases at J, with 11 bases in the middle. The CDR3 length is 14 residues. Looked up from germline, CDR1 is LNHDA and CDR2 is SQIVND (reference sequence). Sequencing was performed on PBMCs or T cells enriched from blood (not recorded which). The rearrangement joins TRBV19 to TRBJ1-5; TRBD1 might be the D (6 bases). The TCR comes from a woman under 40 who had recovered from COVID-19. The CDR3 is CASSIGQLYQPQHF. The CDR3 bases are TGTGCCAGTAGTATCGGACAGCTCTATCAGCCCCAGCATTTT. Full variable domain (outside the CDR3, taken from reference TRBV19 and TRBJ1-5): DGGITQSPKYLFRKEGQNVTLSCEQNLNHDAMYWYRQDPGQGLRLIYYSQIVNDFQKGDIAEGYSVSREKKESFPLTVTSAQKNPTAFYLCASSIGQLYQPQHFGDGTRLSIL.